The sequence of this TCR beta chain was determined in a study of blood T cell repertoires in COVID-19. Overall study: Acute-phase and convalescent COVID-19 samples originated in the United States, Italy and Spain. From T cells, B-cell-depleted T cells, or PBMCs came the material, which was cDNA or gDNA.

Germline CDR1 reads MDHEN; CDR2 reads SYDVKM. The germline V and J ends were trimmed by 3 bases and 7 bases, with 12 bases remaining between them. The CDR3 is 14 amino acids. Seattle's enrolled individuals joined amid active infection and were then monitored longitudinally. Authors' analysis steps: Reference gene primer amplification gave estimated nucleated cell counts. Using immunoSEQ multiplex PCR, the repertoire was profiled, and TCRdb retains in-frame clones only, with some absent. D and trimming come from the DNA, and the V and J calls and clone size come from that table. Of more than 200,000 clones in the sample, around 84% were seen once.

Sequencing was carried out using peripheral blood. V and J are TRBV28 and TRBJ1-4; a weak D match, TRBD1 (6 bases). The source is a woman between 55 and 75 years old with COVID-19, enrolled during active disease. The chain's CDR3 is CASSFGQGSEKLFF. The CDR3 DNA reads TGTGCCAGCAGTTTCGGCCAGGGGAGTGAAAAACTGTTTTTT.